The rows below give T cell receptor beta chains drawn from one sample of a study of post-analysis software for immune sequencing data. TCRdb reprocessed the PCR reads with MiXCR, giving one entry per CDR3 protein. This table has about 680,000 distinct CDR3 sequences, 59% appearing once. The specimen sequenced was blood. These receptors originate from a girl aged 2 to 10 with multiple sclerosis. Each CDR3 is given with its conserved first and last residue. Each record gives: clone size, J gene, V gene, D gene, CDR3 DNA, CDR3 protein. D genes are given only for firm matches. A row's size may be missing; if present it is once, few, many or a size class.

>.|TRBJ2-7|TRBV6-6|TRBD2
TGTGCCAGCAGTGGCCTAGCGGGAGCGTTCTCCGAGCAGTACTTC
CASSGLAGAFSEQYF
>.|TRBJ2-7|TRBV6-5|.
TGTGCCAGCAGCCCATACAGGCTGGGGGGAGGCGAGCAGTACTTC
CASSPYRLGGGEQYF
>.|TRBJ2-1|TRBV9|.
TGTGCCAGCAGCGGGAGAGGAATGTACGATGAGCAGTTCTTC
CASSGRGMYDEQFF
>.|TRBJ1-5|TRBV20-1|.
TGCAGTGCTAGAGTCGGAGGGAATAACAATCAGCCCCAGCATTTT
CSARVGGNNNQPQHF
>.|TRBJ2-5|TRBV12-5|.
TGTGCTAGTGGTTTAGACGGAGTGGAGACCCAGTACTTC
CASGLDGVETQYF
>.|TRBJ2-1|TRBV11-2|TRBD2
TGTGCCAGCAGCCCGGAGGGACTATCCTACAATGAGCAGTTCTTC
CASSPEGLSYNEQFF
>.|TRBJ2-1|TRBV2|.
TGTGCCAGCAGTGAAAGTGGGGGATACAATGAGCAGTTCTTC
CASSESGGYNEQFF
>.|TRBJ2-1|TRBV5-1|TRBD2
TGCGCCAGCAGCCCGGGACTAGCGGGAGGAACCCAGTTCTTC
CASSPGLAGGTQFF
>few|TRBJ2-1|TRBV29-1|.
TGCAGCGTTGAAATGGGTACCCACAATGAGCAGTTCTTC
CSVEMGTHNEQFF
>.|TRBJ1-1|TRBV30|.
TGTGCCTGGAGTTACCATGGGGGGGCTGAAGCTTTCTTT
CAWSYHGGAEAFF
>few|TRBJ2-5|TRBV20-1|.
TGCAGTGCCCCAATCGTGGGAACCGAGACCCAGTACTTC
CSAPIVGTETQYF
>.|TRBJ2-1|TRBV5-1|TRBD2
TGCGCCAGCAGCTCCGGACTAGCGGCCAACAATGAGCAGTTCTTC
CASSSGLAANNEQFF
>.|TRBJ1-5|TRBV28|.
TGTGCCAGCAACCTACGGAGGGGCGGGCAGCCCCAGCATTTT
CASNLRRGGQPQHF
>few|TRBJ2-7|TRBV30|.
TGTGCCTGGACGGCTAGCTCCTACGAGCAGTACTTC
CAWTASSYEQYF
>.|TRBJ2-7|TRBV6-2/TRBV6-3|.
TGTGCCAGCGAAGCGGAGGGCGGCTACGAGCAGTACTTC
CASEAEGGYEQYF
>.|TRBJ2-5|TRBV6-6|.
TGTGCCAGCACCTACGGGCGGTCCCAAGAGACCCAGTACTTC
CASTYGRSQETQYF
>.|TRBJ2-7|TRBV28|TRBD2
TGTGCCAGCAGATCGGGGGGTTTCTACGAGCAGTACTTC
CASRSGGFYEQYF
>.|TRBJ2-7|TRBV29-1|TRBD2
TGCAGCGTCATGACTAGCGGCTACGAGCAGTACTTC
CSVMTSGYEQYF
>.|TRBJ2-1|TRBV10-3|.
TGTGCCATCAGTCTTGACGCCTATGAGCAGTTCTTC
CAISLDAYEQFF
>.|TRBJ1-5|TRBV4-1|.
TGCGCCAGCAGCCAAATACGGGGGTATAGCAATCAGCCCCAGCATTTT
CASSQIRGYSNQPQHF
>.|TRBJ2-5|TRBV20-1|TRBD2
TGCAGTGCTAGAGATACGACTAGCGGGGGGATAACCCAGTACTTC
CSARDTTSGGITQYF
>.|TRBJ2-6|TRBV10-3|.
TGTGCCATCAGTGAAGGGGATCGTGTCTCTGGGGCCAACGTCCTGACTTTC
CAISEGDRVSGANVLTF
>.|TRBJ2-2|TRBV27|TRBD1
TGTGCCAGCAGTGCGTCGACAGGGCGTCCCACCGGGGAGCTGTTTTTT
CASSASTGRPTGELFF
>.|TRBJ1-5|TRBV21-1|.
TGTGCCAGCAGCAAAGAAGGGAAAAAACCGGGACAGGGGGCTTGCAATAGCAATCAGCCCCAGCATTTT
CASSKEGKKPGQGACNSNQPQHF
>.|TRBJ1-2|TRBV5-6|.
TGTGCCAGCAGCTTGGTGTCCTGGGGTTATGGCTACACCTTC
CASSLVSWGYGYTF
>.|TRBJ2-7|TRBV5-1|.
TGCGCCAGCAGTTTCGGCAACGCCTACGAGCAGTACTTC
CASSFGNAYEQYF
>once|TRBJ2-3|TRBV7-2|TRBD2
TGTGCCAGCAGCCCCGCGGGAGGGCCCACAGATACGCAGTATTTT
CASSPAGGPTDTQYF
>few|TRBJ1-2|TRBV6-5|TRBD1
TGTGCCAGCAGTTACTCTGGACAGGGAGGTGGCTACACCTTC
CASSYSGQGGGYTF
>.|TRBJ1-2|TRBV7-2|.
TGTGCCAGCAGCTCAGGACTGGAGGGCTATGGCTACACCTTC
CASSSGLEGYGYTF
>.|TRBJ1-1|TRBV11-3|.
TGTGCCAGCAGCTTATTGCAGGGCTACACTGAAGCTTTCTTT
CASSLLQGYTEAFF
>.|TRBJ2-7|TRBV10-1|TRBD1
TGCGCCAGCAGCCCCGGACAGGTCCACGAGCAGTACTTC
CASSPGQVHEQYF
>few|TRBJ2-3|TRBV11-3|.
TGTGCCAGCAGCCTGAGGATGAGACCAGATACGCAGTATTTT
CASSLRMRPDTQYF